One T cell receptor beta chain is described in this entry. Its target is unknown. This entry is derived from a study of cytomegalovirus exposure and HLA in healthy donors. At the level of the study: The approximately 720 first-cohort repertoires and the 130 or so validation repertoires shared the same platform, a later analysis reported. Study observations and caveats: A later analysis found first-cohort TCR clusters tended to co-occur in the 120 validation repertoires. For cytomegalovirus status, the classifier reportedly gave diagnoses with high specificity and sensitivity. The study put 150 or so TCR beta chains on its list as cytomegalovirus-associated.

Germline CDR1 reads WNHNN; CDR2 reads SYGVQD (reference sequence). V gave up 2 bases and J gave up 0 bases, with 9 bases separating them. The CDR3 sequence is 15 residues long. Assay used: immunoSEQ multiplex PCR; TCRdb lists only in-frame clones, some missing. The data hold under 200,000 clones, with around 80% observed a single time. The source material was PBMCs. The chain joins TRBV10-1 to TRBJ2-3, with D possibly being TRBD2 (7 bases). The source is a woman between 25 and 40 years old in good health and CMV-seronegative. This chain's CDR3 is CASSEGGASTDTQYF. CDR3 nucleotide sequence: TGCGCCAGCAGTGAGGGGGGGGCCAGCACAGATACGCAGTATTTT.